The source of this T cell receptor beta chain is a study of PD-1 blockade in classical Hodgkin lymphoma. Study information: It was nivolumab at 3 mg/kg, given intravenously every 2 weeks, that patients received. Study outcomes and limitations: Healthy donors were reported to have higher baseline TCR diversity than newly diagnosed patients.

Produced via immunoSEQ multiplex PCR; TCRdb's table is partial and in-frame only. Here the sample spans 100,000 or so clones, 80% to 90% being singletons. Worth noting for this clone: Its antigen is unknown.

Germline V gene sequence: CDR1 LGHNA, CDR2 YNFKEQ. This CDR3 spans 15 amino acids. Trimming left V 1 base short and J 9 bases short, with 16 bases between. Relapses following autologous stem cell transplantation were seen in all patients, with brentuximab vedotin exposure varying. Complete response, partial response or progressive disease constituted the best responses recorded. The material sequenced was peripheral blood mononuclear cells (PBMCs), taken before the second cycle of nivolumab. This clonotype originated in a human donor with classical Hodgkin lymphoma. The gene calls are TRBV4-2 and TRBJ1-3, with D perhaps TRBD1 (5 bases). The CDR3 sequence: CASSQAVEVGGTIYF. CDR3 DNA sequence: TGTGCCAGCAGCCAAGCGGTGGAGGTCGGGGGCACCATATATTTT.